This T cell receptor (beta chain) stems from a study of blood T cell repertoires in COVID-19. Study context: The United States, Italy and Spain were the sources of the acute and convalescent COVID-19 samples. T cells, B-cell-depleted T cells, or PBMCs supplied cDNA or gDNA.

Per the original data handling: Scientists estimated how many nucleated cells there were by amplifying reference gene primers. Clones were sequenced by immunoSEQ multiplex PCR, and TCRdb holds only the in-frame ones, with some missing. For V, J and clone size, that table is used; D and trimming come from the DNA. This table holds about 130,000 clones, around 86% found once. The germline V gene encodes CDR1 SQVTM and CDR2 ANQGSEA. CDR3 size: 15 residues. After removal of 4 bases from V and 3 bases from J, the junction contained 10 bases not matched to a gene. This sequence was found in a human donor in a cohort sampled during active COVID-19. The source material was peripheral blood. The J gene is TRBJ2-3, the V gene TRBV29-1; 7 nucleotides align to TRBD2. The CDR3 DNA reads TGCAGCGTTGGGGTAGGCGGGAGTATAACAGATACGCAGTATTTT. Translating it yields CSVGVGGSITDTQYF.